The 30 T cell receptor beta chains given below trace back to one sample, sequenced in a study of blood T cell repertoires in COVID-19. Sequencing used immunoSEQ multiplex PCR; TCRdb keeps in-frame clones, though not all of them. The data contain 150,000 to 200,000 clones, over 80% of them singletons. Sequencing used peripheral blood. The source is a woman in her seventies with acute or convalescent COVID-19.

V is TRBV13 and J is TRBJ2-7; the match to TRBD2 covers 11 bases. Per germline, CDR1 PRHDT and CDR2 FYEKMQ (reference sequence). The CDR3 is made up of 16 amino acids. The J segment lost 3 bases and the V segment lost 5 bases, leaving 9 bases of the junction unmatched. The CDR3 bases are TGTGCCAGCAGCCCGGACCCCGGGACTAGCGGCTACGAGCAGTACTTC. Translating it yields CASSPDPGTSGYEQYF.

The sample holds one count of this clone. The chain is built from TRBV6-1 and TRBJ1-2; D gene unclear. Trimming left V 1 base short and J 1 base short, with 7 bases between. Per germline, CDR1 MNHNS and CDR2 SASEGT. The CDR3 has 14 amino acids. In DNA form, the CDR3 reads TGTGCCAGCAGTGAAGACAACTATAACTATGGCTACACCTTC. Protein product: CASSEDNYNYGYTF.

The rearrangement links TRBV5-1 to TRBJ1-5, with 8 bases matching TRBD1. Losses at the gene ends were 3 bases for V and 6 bases for J; bases not matched to a gene: 8. This CDR3 spans 15 amino acids. Looked up from germline, CDR1 is SGHRS and CDR2 is YFSETQ. DNA for the CDR3: TGCGCCAGCAGCTCGACAGGGGCTTGGGGTCAGCCCCAGCATTTT. This translates into CASSSTGAWGQPQHF.

This chain joins TRBV5-4 and TRBJ2-3, with D possibly being TRBD1 (6 bases). In germline, CDR1 is SGHNT, CDR2 YYREEE (reference sequence). This CDR3 spans 15 amino acids. The V end lost 3 bases, the J end lost 0 bases, and 11 bases lay between the germline ends. The CDR3 DNA reads TGTGCCAGCAGCTCGGACAGCAAGAGCACAGATACGCAGTATTTT. Translated: CASSSDSKSTDTQYF.

J is TRBJ1-3 and V is TRBV18; 11 bases are a match to TRBD1. Germline CDR1 is KGHSH and CDR2 is LQKENI. The trim removed 3 bases at V and 2 bases at J, leaving 9 bases unmatched. The CDR3 has 18 amino acids. The CDR3 bases are TGTGCCAGCTCACCGAGCTCCGGGACAGGGGGTCCTGGAAACACCATATATTTT. This encodes CASSPSSGTGGPGNTIYF.

The V gene is TRBV7-9, the J gene TRBJ2-1; 14 bases line up with TRBD2. This CDR3 contains 19 residues. With V trimmed by 5 bases and J by 0 bases, 9 bases remained unmatched. Germline V lookup: CDR1 SEHNR, CDR2 FQNEAQ (reference sequence). CDR3 DNA sequence: TGTGCCAGCAGCGACCCCGGGACTAGCGGGAGTCTCTCCTACAATGAGCAGTTCTTC. Translating gives CASSDPGTSGSLSYNEQFF. Combining the CDR3 with reference TRBV7-9 and TRBJ2-1 gives the whole variable domain DTGVSQNPRHKITKRGQNVTFRCDPISEHNRLYWYRQTLGQGPEFLTYFQNEAQLEKSRLLSDRFSAERPKGSFSTLEIQRTEQGDSAMYLCASSDPGTSGSLSYNEQFFGPGTRLTVL.

The rearrangement links TRBV19 to TRBJ1-4; D ambiguous. There are 17 residues in the CDR3. Looked up from germline, CDR1 is LNHDA and CDR2 is SQIVND (reference sequence). Trimming removed 5 bases at V and 0 bases at J, with 16 bases between. The CDR3 bases are TGTGCCAGTAGTGAGCGCCCCAGAGGCACAACTAATGAAAAACTGTTTTTT. It specifies CASSERPRGTTNEKLFF.

V gene TRBV12-2 combines with J gene TRBJ2-1; TRBD2, the table's D call, lacks a check against the DNA. TRBV12-2 counts as a pseudogene. This CDR3 has 18 amino acids. CDR3 nucleotides: TGTGCAAGTCGCTTAGAGGAGGGGCTAGCGGGGGGTCTTAATGAGCAGTTCTTC. Translating gives CASRLEEGLAGGLNEQFF.

The J gene is TRBJ2-3, the V gene TRBV9; 10 positions match TRBD2. The V segment lost 4 bases and the J segment 3 bases; nucleotides outside the gene matches: 8. The CDR3 loop spans 16 amino acids. Germline V gene data show CDR1 as SGDLS and CDR2 as YYNGEE. As DNA, the CDR3 is TGTGCCAGCAGCTCAGGACTAGCGGCAGGGACAGATACGCAGTATTTT. Residues: CASSSGLAAGTDTQYF. The variable domain in full, with the rest retrieved from reference TRBV9 and TRBJ2-3, is DSGVTQTPKHLITATGQRVTLRCSPRSGDLSVYWYQQSLDQGLQFLIQYYNGEERAKGNILERFSAQQFPDLHSELNLSSLELGDSALYFCASSSGLAAGTDTQYFGPGTRLTVL.

This chain connects TRBV6-2 or TRBV6-3 to TRBJ2-7; TRBD1 matches 8 bases. In germline, CDR1 is MNHEY, CDR2 SVGEGT. J lost 2 bases, V lost 5 bases, and 8 bases had no gene match. There are 15 residues in the CDR3. The CDR3 spells CASSRGTGRAYEQYF. For the CDR3, the DNA is TGTGCCAGCAGTCGGGGGACAGGCCGAGCCTACGAGCAGTACTTC.

This clone appeared a single time. The genes are TRBV5-1 and TRBJ2-5; 8 bases map to TRBD2. The junction had 9 bases not matched to a gene; V was cut back by 6 bases and J by 2 bases. The germline V gene has CDR1 SGHRS and CDR2 YFSETQ. CDR3 length: 15 residues. CDR3 loop: CASTPGGTRQETQYF. CDR3 nucleotide sequence: TGCGCCAGCACCCCGGGAGGGACAAGGCAAGAGACCCAGTACTTC.

This sequence joins TRBV19 and TRBJ2-1; 8 bases align to TRBD2. With 4 bases clipped from V and 6 bases from J, the junction kept 11 bases outside the gene matches. Germline-derived CDR1 and CDR2 are LNHDA and SQIVND (reference sequence). The length of the CDR3 is 16 residues. CDR3 DNA sequence: TGTGCCAGTAGTAGTCCCGGTATAGCGGGAATCAATGAGCAGTTCTTC. Translation gives CASSSPGIAGINEQFF.

J is TRBJ2-3 and V is TRBV7-2, with D perhaps TRBD2 (6 bases). CDR1 and CDR2 (germline): SGHTA, FQGNSA. Deletions cut 2 bases from V and 4 bases from J, with 13 bases between. The CDR3 is 15 residues long. CDR3: CASSLWAAGADTQYF. CDR3 sequence (DNA): TGTGCCAGCAGCTTATGGGCAGCGGGCGCAGATACGCAGTATTTT.

This clone was seen once. The gene calls are TRBV4-1 and TRBJ1-5; unclear D gene. This CDR3 has 15 residues. The germline CDR1 and CDR2 sequences are MGHRA and YSYEKL. Trimming took off 2 bases at V and 4 bases at J, with 12 bases between the two ends. The CDR3 region has the DNA TGCGCCAGCAGCCAATTTGAGGGTAGTAATCAGCCCCAGCATTTT. Translating it yields CASSQFEGSNQPQHF.

The chain couples TRBV6-5 to TRBJ2-3; D is perhaps TRBD1 (6 bases). The CDR3 extends over 14 amino acids. Trimming pared 7 bases from V and 0 bases from J, leaving 11 bases between. Germline values: CDR1 MNHEY, CDR2 SVGAGI. The CDR3 region has the DNA TGTGCCAGCACCAGGGGACCTAGCACAGATACGCAGTATTTT. Translated, it gives CASTRGPSTDTQYF.

This clone was recorded only once. The chain employs TRBV11-2 and TRBJ2-2, with 9 bases matching TRBD1. Germline lookup yields CDR1 SGHAT and CDR2 FQNNGV. Germline trimming cut 5 bases from V and 5 bases from J; bases unmatched to any gene: 6. This CDR3 has 15 residues. The CDR3 nucleotides read TGTGCCAGCAGCAGAACAGGGGGCTGGACCGGGGAGCTGTTTTTT. It codes for CASSRTGGWTGELFF.

The chain uses TRBV6-2 or TRBV6-3 and TRBJ2-3, with D perhaps TRBD2 (5 bases). The V end was cut by 0 bases, the J end by 5 bases, with 15 bases between. The germline CDR1 and CDR2 sequences are MNHEY and SVGEGT. The CDR3 has 16 amino acids. Written as DNA, the CDR3 is TGTGCCAGCAGTTACTCTCGGTCGGGAATTGGAGATACGCAGTATTTT. Translating gives CASSYSRSGIGDTQYF.

The rearrangement uses TRBV7-3 and TRBJ2-2, with 7 positions matching TRBD2. CDR3 size: 15 residues. Trimming took 3 bases from V and 4 from J; bases not matched to a gene: 5. CDR1 is SGHTA and CDR2 is FQGTGA in the germline V gene. The DNA of the CDR3 is TGTGCCAGCAGCTTGGCGGGGGTTGGCACCGGGGAGCTGTTTTTT. It yields the protein CASSLAGVGTGELFF. Full variable domain (remainder filled in from reference TRBV7-3 and TRBJ2-2): GAGVSQTPSNKVTEKGKYVELRCDPISGHTALYWYRQSLGQGPEFLIYFQGTGAADDSGLPNDRFFAVRPEGSVSTLKIQRTERGDSAVYLCASSLAGVGTGELFFGEGSRLTVL.

The J gene is TRBJ2-6, the V gene TRBV3-1 (or the pseudogene TRBV3-2), with D unclear. CDR1 and CDR2 (germline): LGHDT, YNNKEL (reference sequence). Trimming shortened V by 4 bases and J by 0 bases, and 10 bases separated the two germline ends. The CDR3 runs to 16 residues. The CDR3 is CASSPYGSSGANVLTF. The CDR3 nucleotides are TGTGCCAGCAGCCCTTACGGTAGCTCTGGGGCCAACGTCCTGACTTTC.

V gene TRBV29-1 combines with J gene TRBJ2-7, with 9 positions matching TRBD1. V lost 5 bases to trimming and J lost 4 bases; unmatched junction nucleotides: 9. Looked up from germline, CDR1 is SQVTM and CDR2 is ANQGSEA. The CDR3 contains 14 residues. The CDR3 DNA is TGCAGCGTTACTCAACAGGGGGCAGATTACGAGCAGTACTTC. Residues: CSVTQQGADYEQYF.

The chain is built from TRBV2 and TRBJ2-1; 7 bases map to TRBD1. The CDR3 contains 15 residues. Germline lookup yields CDR1 SNHLY and CDR2 FYNNEI. The trim removed 6 bases at V and 2 bases at J, leaving 7 bases unmatched. The CDR3 sequence is CASSLGGFPYNEQFF. Here the CDR3 DNA reads TGTGCCAGCAGCCTAGGGGGCTTTCCCTACAATGAGCAGTTCTTC.

This clone was found once. The V call is TRBV10-3, the J call TRBJ1-1; D is uncertain. CDR3 length: 14 residues. Germline lookup yields CDR1 ENHRY and CDR2 SYGVKD. V dropped 7 bases and J dropped 1 base, with 13 bases sitting between them. The CDR3 DNA reads as TGTGCCATCACCTCCTCCCAGGCGAACACTGAAGCTTTCTTT. Translation gives CAITSSQANTEAFF.

The chain has TRBV12-3 or TRBV12-4 and TRBJ1-2, with a weak D call TRBD1 (5 bases). The CDR3 spans 13 residues. Trimming cost V 5 bases and J 12 bases, with 19 bases left between them. The CDR3 protein is CASSKGAFSPHTF. CDR3 sequence (DNA): TGTGCCAGCAGTAAAGGGGCCTTTAGCCCCCACACCTTC.

There are a few counts of this clone. The gene calls are TRBV11-2 and TRBJ1-5; D not certain. V shed 5 bases and J shed 1 base, with 9 bases lying between them. The CDR3 runs to 14 residues. Germline V lookup: CDR1 SGHAT, CDR2 FQNNGV. The CDR3 DNA sequence: TGTGCCAGCAGCGCCGGGATGAGCAATCAGCCCCAGCATTTT. Translating it yields CASSAGMSNQPQHF.

CDR3 bases: TGTGCCAGCAGTGGGCAGGGGGAGAACTCTAACTATGGCTACACCTTC. Translating it yields CASSGQGENSNYGYTF. This rearrangement joins TRBV2 to TRBJ1-2; 7 bases are shared with TRBD1. J was trimmed by 0 bases and V by 4 bases; bases with no gene match: 8. The germline gives CDR1 SNHLY, CDR2 FYNNEI. The CDR3 sequence is 16 residues long.

V and J are TRBV5-4 and TRBJ1-1, with 9 bases lining up with TRBD1. This CDR3 is 14 amino acids long. After removal of 4 bases from V and 5 bases from J, the junction contained 6 bases not matched to a gene. CDR1 and CDR2 from the germline V gene are SGHNT and YYREEE (reference sequence). CDR3 loop: CASSRQGVDTEAFF. CDR3 in DNA: TGTGCCAGCAGCCGACAGGGGGTGGATACTGAAGCTTTCTTT.

The chain recombines TRBV5-4 with TRBJ1-3; D gene uncertain. Germline V lookup: CDR1 SGHNT, CDR2 YYREEE (reference sequence). Trimming left V 0 bases short and J 0 bases short, with 7 bases between. This CDR3 has 15 amino acids. The CDR3 loop reads CASSLGSPSGNTIYF. The CDR3 nucleotides read TGTGCCAGCAGCTTGGGTAGTCCCTCTGGAAACACCATATATTTT.

The chain recombines TRBV5-5 with TRBJ1-1; D is perhaps TRBD1 (5 bases). The germline CDR1 and CDR2 sequences are SGHKS and YYEKEE (reference sequence). Trimming cost V 0 bases and J 11 bases, with 20 bases left between them. CDR3 length: 15 residues. CDR3 protein: CASSLEGSRVESAFF. The CDR3 region has the DNA TGTGCCAGCAGCTTGGAGGGGTCCAGGGTGGAATCTGCTTTCTTT.

This sequence joins TRBV9 and TRBJ2-4, with TRBD1 as a possible D gene (7 bases). V shed 2 bases and J shed 7 bases, with 16 bases lying between them. This CDR3 contains 15 residues. Germline CDR1 SGDLS, CDR2 YYNGEE. CDR3 protein: CASSVGTAGMNIQYF. The CDR3 DNA reads TGTGCCAGCAGCGTCGGGACAGCGGGTATGAACATTCAGTACTTC.

This chain connects TRBV30 to TRBJ2-5; no reliable D call. The germline V gene encodes CDR1 GTSNPN and CDR2 SVGIG (reference sequence). This CDR3 region has 11 residues. V was shortened by 5 bases and J by 7 bases, with 11 bases between the two germline ends. Written as DNA, the CDR3 is TGTGCCTGGGGCGGTGGTGGGACCCAGTACTTC. Its translation is CAWGGGGTQYF.